The 5 T cell receptor beta chains reported below all come from one sample, sequenced in a study of T cells after yellow fever vaccination. TCRdb ran MiXCR on the 5' RACE reads and lists one entry per CDR3 protein. The table includes 150,000 to 200,000 distinct CDR3 sequences, roughly 9.6% detected once. The sequences come from CD8+ T cells sorted from PBMCs, collected 15 days after the yellow fever booster vaccination. These receptors were collected from a man younger than 30 who received the YFV17D yellow fever vaccine.

This clonotype has a count of ten or more. V gene TRBV19 combines with J gene TRBJ2-1; 10 bases fit TRBD2. The V gene's germline CDR1 is LNHDA and CDR2 SQIVND (reference sequence). Trimming at V came to 4 bases and at J to 7 bases, leaving 10 bases not matched to a gene. CDR3 size: 16 residues. CDR3 sequence reads: CASSRLLAGASNEQFF. CDR3 nucleotide sequence: TGTGCCAGTAGTAGACTTCTAGCGGGGGCCTCGAATGAGCAGTTCTTC.

The CDR3: CASKLSPGQKFSYEQYF. The CDR3, as DNA: TGTGCCAGCAAACTCTCCCCCGGACAGAAGTTTTCCTACGAGCAGTACTTC. This chain uses TRBV6-2 or TRBV6-3 with TRBJ2-7; D is perhaps TRBD1 (6 bases). This CDR3 is built from 17 residues. The V end was cut by 7 bases, the J end by 1 base, with 23 bases between. Germline values: CDR1 MNHEY, CDR2 SVGEGT.

This clonotype turned up a few times. The chain couples TRBV6-5 to TRBJ1-2; D call uncertain. CDR1 is MNHEY and CDR2 is SVGAGI in the germline V gene. Trimming pared 0 bases from V and 3 bases from J, leaving 11 bases between. The CDR3 totals 15 residues. The CDR3 coding sequence is TGTGCCAGCAGTTACTCGACTGAAGGCGACTATGGCTACACCTTC. This encodes CASSYSTEGDYGYTF.

This clonotype has more than one count but fewer than ten. CDR3 sequence (DNA): TGCAGCGTTGAAACAGGTTACTCTGGAAACACCATATATTTT. Translation gives CSVETGYSGNTIYF. The rearrangement uses TRBV29-1 and TRBJ1-3; possibly TRBD1 for D (5 bases). The ends were cut back, 2 bases at V and 0 bases at J, with 8 bases in the middle. This CDR3 region has 14 residues. Germline-derived CDR1 and CDR2 are SQVTM and ANQGSEA.

This clonotype turned up a few times. The chain links TRBV9 to TRBJ1-1, with unresolved D. This CDR3 contains 13 residues. V lost 0 bases to trimming and J lost 1 base, with 4 bases between them. Germline assignment: CDR1 SGDLS and CDR2 YYNGEE. CDR3 sequence reads: CASSVAGNTEAFF. The CDR3 coding sequence is TGTGCCAGCAGCGTAGCGGGGAACACTGAAGCTTTCTTT.